This paragraph covers one TCR beta chain sequence. Its target is not known. Germline V gene lookup returns CDR1 SNHLY and CDR2 FYNNEI. The CDR3 has 16 residues. V dropped 7 bases and J dropped 4; count of bases not matched to a gene: 13. The entry originates in a study of T cell responses to AZD1222 COVID-19 vaccine. Study conclusions and caveats: The study found Spike-specific TCR breadth and depth rose after two AZD1222 doses. Among spike-specific TCRs, nearly half reportedly target unmutated variant regions. Clonal diversity may have been underestimated in mostly white British donors. CD4 TCRs linked to vaccination spanned spike, dominating at 160-218 and 743-854.

Some clones are missing from TCRdb's copy, which holds only in-frame ones; the method was immunoSEQ multiplex PCR. The data show 95,000 to 130,000 clones, with 80% to 90% seen just once and about 4% held by the top ten. This clonotype originated in an adult in good health. V and J are TRBV2 and TRBJ2-5, with 9 bases lining up with TRBD2. Sample: peripheral blood, taken on day 0 of MenACWY control vaccination. The CDR3 DNA sequence: TGTGCCAGCAAGGAGCGTAGCGGGGGCCTGGGAGAGACCCAGTACTTC. As protein: CASKERSGGLGETQYF.